The rows below give T cell receptor beta chains drawn from one sample of a study of cytomegalovirus exposure and HLA in healthy donors. Some clones are missing from TCRdb's copy, which holds only in-frame ones; the method was immunoSEQ multiplex PCR. The table records fewer than 300,000 clones, 80% of them present only once. Material: PBMCs. These receptors originate from a girl aged 2 to 10 in good health and CMV-seronegative. CDR3s include the opening cysteine and the closing phenylalanine or tryptophan. D genes are given only for firm matches. Some rows mark clone size as missing; the rest say once, few, many or name a class of expanded clone.

clone_size,j_call,v_call,d_call,cdr3_aa,cdr3_nt
once,TRBJ2-7,TRBV20-1,-,CSARRGGEQYF,TGCAGTGCAAGAAGGGGAGGCGAGCAGTACTTC
-,TRBJ2-7,TRBV19,-,CASSILGPYEQYF,TGTGCCAGTAGTATATTGGGCCCCTACGAGCAGTACTTC
-,TRBJ1-5,TRBV29-1,TRBD1,CSVGTGGNQPQHF,TGCAGCGTGGGGACAGGGGGCAATCAGCCCCAGCATTTT
-,TRBJ2-1,TRBV30,TRBD2,CAWSLLSGTSVKQFF,TGTGCCTGGAGTTTACTGAGTGGGACTAGCGTTAAGCAGTTCTTC
-,TRBJ2-7,TRBV28,-,CASSLPNVAGYTYEQYF,TGTGCCAGCAGTCTCCCAAATGTGGCGGGATATACCTACGAGCAGTACTTC
-,TRBJ2-3,TRBV5-1,-,CASSLELVTDTQYF,TGCGCCAGCAGCTTGGAGTTAGTCACAGATACGCAGTATTTT
-,TRBJ2-1,TRBV13,-,CASSPGQLYNEQFF,TGTGCCAGCAGCCCGGGACAACTATACAATGAGCAGTTCTTC
-,TRBJ1-2,TRBV6-5,-,CASSRPRFCGYTF,TGTGCCAGCAGTCGGCCGCGGTTTTGTGGCTACACCTTC
-,TRBJ2-5,TRBV5-4,TRBD2,CASSPGLAGGGTETQYF,TGTGCCAGCAGCCCCGGACTAGCGGGGGGGGGAACGGAGACCCAGTACTTC
-,TRBJ1-2,TRBV19,TRBD1,CASSTLEPGQRTFTNYGYTF,TGTGCCAGTAGTACCCTCGAGCCGGGACAGAGAACCTTTACTAACTATGGCTACACCTTC
-,TRBJ1-2,TRBV21-1,-,CASSKGISGYGYTF,TGTGCCAGCAGCAAAGGGATTTCGGGCTATGGCTACACCTTC
-,TRBJ2-7,TRBV5-5,TRBD2,CASSLELAGGPSYEQYF,TGTGCCAGCAGCTTGGAGCTAGCGGGAGGGCCGTCCTACGAGCAGTACTTC
once,TRBJ2-1,TRBV7-2,-,CASSPRGLAFDNEQFF,TGTGCCAGCAGCCCGAGAGGGCTAGCGTTCGACAATGAGCAGTTCTTC
-,TRBJ2-7,TRBV5-6,-,CASSGSGEQYF,TGTGCCAGCAGCGGCAGTGGCGAGCAGTACTTC
-,TRBJ1-4,TRBV28,-,CASSLLGPGEKLFF,TGTGCCAGCAGTTTGCTCGGACCGGGGGAAAAACTGTTTTTT
-,TRBJ2-2,TRBV10-3,TRBD2,CAATGHELRGVTGELFF,TGTGCCGCCACGGGACACGAATTGCGGGGGGTGACCGGGGAGCTGTTTTTT
-,TRBJ2-1,TRBV11-2,-,CASSASSSTNEQFF,TGTGCCAGCAGCGCGAGTAGTAGTACTAATGAGCAGTTCTTC
-,TRBJ2-3,TRBV27,-,CASSFLRGGATDTQYF,TGTGCCAGCAGTTTCCTCAGGGGTGGGGCCACAGATACGCAGTATTTT
-,TRBJ2-1,TRBV11-2,TRBD2,CASSPVAGAINEQFF,TGTGCCAGCAGCCCCGTAGCGGGAGCCATTAATGAGCAGTTCTTC
few,TRBJ1-2,TRBV5-4,-,CASSPTVNYGYTF,TGTGCCAGCAGCCCCACAGTGAACTATGGCTACACCTTC
-,TRBJ2-1,TRBV27,-,CASTPRFRSYNEQFF,TGTGCCAGCACCCCGAGGTTTCGCTCCTACAATGAGCAGTTCTTC
-,TRBJ1-1,TRBV4-1,-,CASSQTDSYGGAFF,TGCGCCAGCAGCCAGACCGACAGTTACGGGGGAGCTTTCTTT
-,TRBJ2-4,TRBV6-6,TRBD1,CASSWTGVAKNIQYF,TGTGCCAGCTCCTGGACAGGCGTAGCCAAAAACATTCAGTACTTC
few,TRBJ2-7,TRBV7-9,TRBD2,CASSPGLAGGVWSEQYF,TGTGCCAGCAGCCCGGGACTAGCGGGAGGTGTGTGGTCCGAGCAGTACTTC
-,TRBJ2-1,TRBV7-6,TRBD2,CASSLSGRGYNEQFF,TGTGCCAGCAGCTTAAGCGGGAGAGGCTACAATGAGCAGTTCTTC
-,TRBJ2-3,TRBV11-1,TRBD2,CASSLAAGGTDTQYF,TGTGCCAGCAGCTTAGCTGCGGGGGGTACAGATACGCAGTATTTT
-,TRBJ2-7,TRBV5-1,TRBD2,CASTVWDGRAQEQYF,TGCGCCAGCACAGTCTGGGACGGGAGGGCCCAGGAGCAGTACTTC
-,TRBJ1-1,TRBV27,TRBD1,CASSSEPKGGGWNTEAFF,TGTGCCAGCAGTTCGGAGCCTAAAGGGGGCGGTTGGAACACTGAAGCTTTCTTT
-,TRBJ2-7,TRBV5-4,TRBD1,CASSLISGGDYEQYF,TGTGCCAGCAGCTTGATATCAGGGGGCGACTACGAGCAGTACTTC
-,TRBJ2-7,TRBV7-9,TRBD2,CSSSPYPPQRDSYEQYF,TGTTCCAGCTCTCCCTACCCCCCCCAGCGGGACTCCTACGAGCAGTACTTC
-,TRBJ1-4,TRBV6-5,-,CASSYRGLATNEKLFF,TGTGCCAGCAGTTACAGGGGACTGGCAACTAATGAAAAACTGTTTTTT